This T cell receptor beta chain emerged from a study of blood T cell repertoires in COVID-19. Overall study: Italy, Spain and the United States were the sources of the convalescent and acute COVID-19 samples. Nucleic acid was either cDNA or gDNA, and it came from T cells, B-cell-depleted T cells, or PBMCs.

The germline V gene encodes CDR1 MNHEY and CDR2 SVGAGI. This CDR3 has 16 residues. The junction had 7 bases not matched to a gene; V was cut back by 0 bases and J by 6 bases. Per the original methods: Reference gene primers were amplified, and this amplification served to estimate nucleated cell counts. Sequenced by immunoSEQ multiplex PCR; TCRdb stores in-frame clones only, minus some. Clonal size and the V and J genes are those of that table, whereas D and trimming came from the DNA. The repertoire holds approximately 100,000 clones, with 80% to 90% as singletons. This sequence was found in a human donor in a cohort sampled during active COVID-19. Sequenced: peripheral blood. The chain carries TRBV6-5 and TRBJ2-5; 10 bases are shared with TRBD2. CDR3 sequence (DNA): TGTGCCAGCAGTTACTCGAAAACTAGCGGGGTGAAGACCCAGTACTTC. It codes for CASSYSKTSGVKTQYF.